The rows below give T cell receptor beta chains drawn from one sample of a study of blood T cell repertoires in COVID-19. Here immunoSEQ multiplex PCR was the method, and the copy in TCRdb shows in-frame clones only, minus some. The sample yields around 55,000 clones, 87% seen once. The sequenced sample consisted of peripheral blood. Receptor source: a middle-aged man with COVID-19, enrolled during active disease. CDR3s include the opening cysteine and the closing phenylalanine or tryptophan. Fields, in order: J gene, D gene, V gene, CDR3 protein, CDR3 DNA. D genes are given only for firm matches.

TRBJ2-3 TRBD2 TRBV5-4 CASSLAGGRTDTQYF TGTGCCAGCAGCTTGGCGGGAGGGCGCACAGATACGCAGTATTTT
TRBJ1-2 TRBD1 TRBV5-1 CASTPGQGRFGYTF TGCGCCAGCACCCCTGGACAGGGCCGTTTTGGCTACACCTTC
TRBJ1-1 NA TRBV12-1 CASTPEGEGNTEAFF TGTGCCAGCACCCCGGAGGGGGAGGGGAACACTGAAGCTTTCTTT
TRBJ2-7 NA TRBV5-8 CASSAAGTNSYEQYF TGTGCCAGCAGCGCAGCCGGGACAAACTCCTACGAGCAGTACTTC
TRBJ1-1 NA TRBV6-1 CASSEAGANTEAFF TGTGCCAGCAGTGAAGCTGGGGCGAACACTGAAGCTTTCTTT
TRBJ1-6 NA TRBV7-2 CASSLVAGNNSPLHF TGTGCCAGCAGCTTAGTCGCAGGGAACAATTCACCCCTCCACTTT
TRBJ2-7 TRBD2 TRBV28 CASSSTSAQYF TGTGCCAGCAGTTCGACTAGCGCGCAGTACTTC
TRBJ1-1 TRBD1 TRBV13 CASSRQGPNTEAFF TGTGCCAGCAGCCGACAGGGACCGAACACTGAAGCTTTCTTT
TRBJ2-3 TRBD1 TRBV3-1/TRBV3-2 CASSAIQGADTQYF TGTGCCAGCAGCGCCATCCAGGGGGCAGATACGCAGTATTTT
TRBJ2-3 TRBD2 TRBV6-1 CASSETGGPPQYF TGTGCCAGCAGTGAAACGGGAGGGCCCCCGCAGTATTTT